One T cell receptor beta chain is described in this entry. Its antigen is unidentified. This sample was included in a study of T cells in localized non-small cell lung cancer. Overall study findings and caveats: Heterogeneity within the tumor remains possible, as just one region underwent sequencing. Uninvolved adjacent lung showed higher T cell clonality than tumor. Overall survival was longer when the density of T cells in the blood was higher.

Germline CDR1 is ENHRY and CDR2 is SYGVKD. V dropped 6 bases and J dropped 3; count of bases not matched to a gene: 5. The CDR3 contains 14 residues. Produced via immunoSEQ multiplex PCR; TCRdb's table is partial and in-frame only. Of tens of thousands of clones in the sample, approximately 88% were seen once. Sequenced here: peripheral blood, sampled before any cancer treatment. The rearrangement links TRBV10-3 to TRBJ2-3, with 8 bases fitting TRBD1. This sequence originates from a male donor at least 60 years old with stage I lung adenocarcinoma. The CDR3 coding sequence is TGTGCCATCAGACCTACAGGGGGAACAGATACGCAGTATTTT. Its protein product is CAIRPTGGTDTQYF.